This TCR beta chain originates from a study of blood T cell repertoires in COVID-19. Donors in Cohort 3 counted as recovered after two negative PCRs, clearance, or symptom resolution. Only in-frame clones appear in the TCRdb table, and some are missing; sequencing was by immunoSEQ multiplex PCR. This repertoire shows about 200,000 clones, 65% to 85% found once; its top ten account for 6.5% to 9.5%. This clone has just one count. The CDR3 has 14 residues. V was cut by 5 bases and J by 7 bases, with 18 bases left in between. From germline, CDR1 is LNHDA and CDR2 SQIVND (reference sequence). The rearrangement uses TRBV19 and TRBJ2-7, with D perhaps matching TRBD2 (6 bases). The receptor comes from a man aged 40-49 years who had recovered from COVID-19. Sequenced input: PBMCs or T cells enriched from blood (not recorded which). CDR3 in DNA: TGTGCCAGTAGTGCCCGGTGGGGGGACGGGGAGCAGTACTTC. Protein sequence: CASSARWGDGEQYF.